This record looks at one TCR beta chain sequence and its context. Its antigen is undetermined. Germline V gene lookup returns CDR1 LNHDA and CDR2 SQIVND (reference sequence). The V and J ends lost 10 bases and 9 bases, in that order; junction bases with no gene match: 9. The CDR3 totals 13 residues. This sample is part of a study of T cell responses to AZD1222 COVID-19 vaccine. Findings and limits, study-wide: Baseline serostatus was positive in only six AZD1222 recipients.

Sequenced by immunoSEQ multiplex PCR; TCRdb stores in-frame clones only, minus some. The data show over 45,000 clones, roughly nine tenths seen once. This TCR came from an adult in good health. The source was peripheral blood, collected on day 0 of AZD1222 vaccination. V is TRBV19 and J is TRBJ2-1; TRBD1 matches at 10 bases. In DNA form, the CDR3 reads TGTGCCATAGGACAGGGGGTAAACAGTGAGCAGTTCTTC. It specifies CAIGQGVNSEQFF.